A selection of T cell receptor beta chains follows, all from one sample in a study of blood T cell repertoires in COVID-19. The table came from immunoSEQ multiplex PCR; TCRdb's copy has only in-frame clones and leaves some out. The sample shows roughly 250,000 clones, roughly 89% of them seen only once. The sample taken for sequencing was PBMCs or T cells enriched from blood (not recorded which). The source is a woman aged 25 to 45 with acute COVID-19. The CDR3 runs from the conserved cysteine through the conserved F or W. Each record gives: D gene, V gene, clone size, J gene, CDR3 protein, CDR3 DNA. A D gene is named only where the DNA matches it firmly. For some rows the clone size is stated as once, few or many, or as a class when expanded; others skip it.

D: .; V: TRBV19; size: .; J: TRBJ1-1; CDR3: CASSITVGKGNTEAFF; DNA: TGTGCCAGTAGTATCACTGTCGGGAAGGGGAACACTGAAGCTTTCTTT
D: TRBD2; V: TRBV5-1; size: .; J: TRBJ2-5; CDR3: CASSLAPTSGVEETQYF; DNA: TGCGCCAGCAGCTTGGCCCCGACTAGCGGGGTTGAAGAGACCCAGTACTTC
D: .; V: TRBV10-3; size: .; J: TRBJ1-3; CDR3: CAISDPGLGLNSGNTIYF; DNA: TGTGCCATCAGTGATCCAGGGCTGGGACTCAACTCTGGAAACACCATATATTTT
D: TRBD2; V: TRBV6-4; size: .; J: TRBJ2-3; CDR3: CASSEGTSGGATDTQYF; DNA: TGTGCCAGCAGTGAAGGGACTAGCGGGGGGGCCACAGATACGCAGTATTTT
D: .; V: TRBV5-4; size: .; J: TRBJ1-1; CDR3: CASSFTGNTEAFF; DNA: TGTGCCAGCAGCTTTACAGGGAACACTGAAGCTTTCTTT
D: TRBD1; V: TRBV7-6; size: once; J: TRBJ2-7; CDR3: CASSRGQGAEQYF; DNA: TGTGCCAGCAGTCGTGGACAGGGGGCTGAGCAGTACTTC
D: TRBD1; V: TRBV19; size: .; J: TRBJ1-2; CDR3: CASTKDRGRFGYTF; DNA: TGTGCCAGTACCAAGGACAGGGGGCGTTTTGGCTACACCTTC
D: .; V: TRBV4-1; size: .; J: TRBJ1-2; CDR3: CASSQVQVGDYGYTF; DNA: TGCGCCAGCAGCCAAGTACAGGTTGGTGACTATGGCTACACCTTC
D: TRBD1; V: TRBV7-2; size: .; J: TRBJ2-2; CDR3: CASTPVTGGGGELFF; DNA: TGTGCCAGCACCCCCGTAACAGGGGGCGGCGGGGAGCTGTTTTTT
D: TRBD2; V: TRBV4-1; size: .; J: TRBJ2-2; CDR3: CASSQGPGLAGTGELFF; DNA: TGCGCCAGCAGCCAAGGGCCGGGACTAGCAGGCACCGGGGAGCTGTTTTTT
D: .; V: TRBV3-1/TRBV3-2; size: .; J: TRBJ1-1; CDR3: CASSPTVEGGTEAFF; DNA: TGTGCCAGCAGCCCGACCGTGGAAGGAGGAACTGAAGCTTTCTTT
D: .; V: TRBV24-1; size: .; J: TRBJ2-2; CDR3: CATSDRGNTGELFF; DNA: TGTGCCACCAGTGACAGGGGGAACACCGGGGAGCTGTTTTTT
D: .; V: TRBV19; size: .; J: TRBJ2-2; CDR3: CASSIREGGTGELFF; DNA: TGTGCCAGTAGTATTAGAGAGGGTGGCACCGGGGAGCTGTTTTTT
D: .; V: TRBV27; size: .; J: TRBJ2-2; CDR3: CASSLADTGELFF; DNA: TGTGCCAGCAGTTTGGCAGACACCGGGGAGCTGTTTTTT
D: TRBD1; V: TRBV3-1/TRBV3-2; size: .; J: TRBJ1-2; CDR3: CASSHSGTALLYYGYTF; DNA: TGTGCCAGCAGCCATTCCGGGACAGCTTTGTTATACTATGGCTACACCTTC
D: .; V: TRBV6-2/TRBV6-3; size: .; J: TRBJ2-4; CDR3: CASSYGSLSYDIQYF; DNA: TGTGCCAGCAGTTACGGTAGTTTATCGTATGACATTCAGTACTTC
D: .; V: TRBV7-2; size: .; J: TRBJ2-1; CDR3: CASSPRIIDNEQFF; DNA: TGTGCCAGCAGCCCTCGAATTATAGACAATGAGCAGTTCTTC
D: TRBD2; V: TRBV10-1; size: few; J: TRBJ2-3; CDR3: CASSDRAGGYTDTQYF; DNA: TGCGCCAGCAGTGATCGAGCGGGGGGGTACACAGATACGCAGTATTTT
D: .; V: TRBV5-1; size: .; J: TRBJ1-2; CDR3: CASGLGADYGYTF; DNA: TGCGCCAGCGGACTAGGGGCGGACTATGGCTACACCTTC
D: .; V: TRBV7-2; size: .; J: TRBJ2-5; CDR3: CATNRGITETQYF; DNA: TGTGCCACCAACCGGGGGATAACGGAGACCCAGTACTTC
D: .; V: TRBV10-3; size: .; J: TRBJ1-2; CDR3: CAISEWGGSNYGYTF; DNA: TGTGCCATCAGTGAGTGGGGGGGCTCGAACTATGGCTACACCTTC
D: .; V: TRBV29-1; size: .; J: TRBJ2-5; CDR3: CSVSTGQETQYF; DNA: TGCAGCGTTTCCACAGGCCAAGAGACCCAGTACTTC
D: .; V: TRBV10-1; size: .; J: TRBJ2-3; CDR3: CASSESSRGTDTQYF; DNA: TGCGCCAGCAGTGAGTCCTCCCGGGGCACAGATACGCAGTATTTT
D: TRBD1; V: TRBV7-9; size: .; J: TRBJ2-7; CDR3: CASSSRDRVGEQYF; DNA: TGTGCCAGCAGCAGCCGGGACAGGGTGGGCGAGCAGTACTTC
D: TRBD2; V: TRBV12-3/TRBV12-4; size: .; J: TRBJ2-1; CDR3: CASSLSGGEQFF; DNA: TGTGCCAGCAGTTTAAGCGGGGGTGAGCAGTTCTTC
D: .; V: TRBV2; size: .; J: TRBJ2-2; CDR3: CATQPTPDSTGELFF; DNA: TGTGCCACCCAACCGACACCTGACAGCACCGGGGAGCTGTTTTTT
D: TRBD2; V: TRBV4-1; size: .; J: TRBJ2-7; CDR3: CASSPPGGDEQYF; DNA: TGCGCCAGCAGCCCACCGGGAGGCGACGAGCAGTACTTC
D: TRBD1; V: TRBV5-8; size: .; J: TRBJ2-7; CDR3: CASSLVGGDSYEQYF; DNA: TGTGCCAGCAGCTTGGTAGGGGGCGATTCCTACGAGCAGTACTTC